The 28 T cell receptor beta chains below all came from one sample that was sequenced in a study of cytomegalovirus exposure and HLA in healthy donors. The PCR employed 60 Vbeta primers together with 13 Jbeta primers. Method: immunoSEQ multiplex PCR; TCRdb's copy keeps in-frame clones and lacks some. The repertoire holds 100,000 to 150,000 clones, with about three quarters as singletons. Sequenced input: PBMCs. Every receptor here comes from a woman between 40 and 50 years old in good health and CMV-seronegative.

J is TRBJ1-2 and V is TRBV6-4; 8 bases agree with TRBD1. V trimming: 0 bases; J trimming: 8 bases; junction bases outside the gene matches: 5. Germline V gives CDR1 MRHNA, CDR2 SNTAGT. The CDR3 spans 14 residues. This CDR3 reads CASSDSRTGSGYTF. CDR3 nucleotide sequence: TGTGCCAGCAGTGACTCACGGACAGGGTCCGGCTACACCTTC.

J is TRBJ2-7 and V is TRBV5-1; a possible D gene is TRBD1 (6 bases). The V gene lost 3 bases and the J gene lost 0 bases, with 19 bases spanning the gap. CDR3 length: 17 amino acids. Germline V gene lookup returns CDR1 SGHRS and CDR2 YFSETQ. As DNA, the CDR3 is TGCGCCAGCAGCTGGGGATCGACAGGCCGGAGCTCCTACGAGCAGTACTTC. Protein product: CASSWGSTGRSSYEQYF. Variable domain in full (rest from reference TRBV5-1 and TRBJ2-7): KAGVTQTPRYLIKTRGQQVTLSCSPISGHRSVSWYQQTPGQGLQFLFEYFSETQRNKGNFPGRFSGRQFSNSRSEMNVSTLELGDSALYLCASSWGSTGRSSYEQYFGPGTRLTVT.

The V and J genes are TRBV18 and TRBJ1-1; possible D gene TRBD1, 6 bases. Trimming took 2 bases from V and 8 from J, leaving 15 bases between them. In germline, CDR1 is KGHSH, CDR2 LQKENI. This CDR3 comprises 14 residues. The CDR3 region is CASSPGGAFLEAFF. The CDR3 nucleotides are TGTGCCAGCTCACCAGGGGGCGCGTTTCTCGAAGCTTTCTTT.

This clone was picked up a small number of times. Written as DNA, the CDR3 is TGTGCCAGCAGTTTGTATGCGTCGTCCTACGAGCAGTACTTC. As protein: CASSLYASSYEQYF. The gene calls are TRBV28 and TRBJ2-7; D is undetermined. CDR1 and CDR2 from the germline V gene are MDHEN and SYDVKM. V was trimmed by 3 bases and J by 1 base, leaving 10 bases between them. The CDR3 has 14 residues.

The V call is TRBV7-2, the J call TRBJ2-2; tentatively, D is TRBD1 (6 bases). Germline lookup yields CDR1 SGHTA and CDR2 FQGNSA. There are 12 residues in the CDR3. The V and J ends lost 6 bases and 7 bases respectively, with 9 bases between them. The CDR3 here is CASRPQGGELFF. DNA for the CDR3: TGTGCCAGCAGGCCACAGGGCGGGGAGCTGTTTTTT.

V is TRBV28 and J is TRBJ2-2; D is possibly TRBD1 (6 bases). The CDR3 loop spans 17 amino acids. V lost 5 bases, J lost 0 bases, and 16 bases lay in between. Germline V lookup: CDR1 MDHEN, CDR2 SYDVKM. CDR3: CASSAHRTEANTGELFF. For the CDR3, the DNA is TGTGCCAGCAGTGCCCATCGGACAGAGGCGAACACCGGGGAGCTGTTTTTT.

The chain is built from TRBV9 and TRBJ2-4; perhaps TRBD1 as D (7 bases). Germline V gives CDR1 SGDLS, CDR2 YYNGEE. This CDR3 is built from 14 residues. Deletions cut 0 bases from V and 12 bases from J, with 16 bases between. The CDR3 sequence: CASSVEGRGDSQYF. In DNA form, the CDR3 reads TGTGCCAGCAGCGTAGAGGGCCGCGGGGACAGTCAGTACTTC.

The rearrangement links TRBV5-1 to TRBJ2-1; 8 bases match TRBD2. This CDR3 has 17 residues. V trimming: 0 bases; J trimming: 5 bases; junction bases outside the gene matches: 10. Germline lookup yields CDR1 SGHRS and CDR2 YFSETQ. The CDR3 spells CASSLERGLGSNNEQFF. As DNA, the CDR3 is TGCGCCAGCAGCTTGGAGAGGGGACTAGGAAGTAACAATGAGCAGTTCTTC.

The chain has TRBV10-3 and TRBJ2-5, with D perhaps matching TRBD2 (8 bases). Deletions cut 2 bases from V and 3 bases from J, with 16 bases between. CDR3 length: 16 amino acids. Per germline, CDR1 ENHRY and CDR2 SYGVKD. In nucleotides, the CDR3 is TGTGCCATCAGTGAGCCGAGGGGGCGGGGGGAAGAGACCCAGTACTTC. It specifies CAISEPRGRGEETQYF.

The chain has TRBV5-6 and TRBJ1-2, with D perhaps TRBD1 (6 bases). V was trimmed by 3 bases and J by 8 bases, leaving 8 bases between them. CDR3 size: 11 residues. Germline V gene data show CDR1 as SGHDT and CDR2 as YYEEEE. CDR3 amino acids: CASSSGEGYTF. CDR3 DNA sequence: TGTGCCAGCAGCTCAGGGGAAGGCTACACCTTC.

This clone appeared once. The chain uses TRBV2 and TRBJ1-5; the match to TRBD1 covers 8 bases. Unmatched junction bases numbered 8, after V lost 8 bases and J lost 2 bases. The CDR3 runs 15 residues. Germline loops: CDR1 SNHLY, CDR2 FYNNEI. CDR3 nucleotides: TGTGCCAGCGCGACAGGGGATGTGGGCAATCAGCCCCAGCATTTT. Protein sequence: CASATGDVGNQPQHF.

Concerning this clone itself: This sample includes further DNA sequences coding for the same CDR3. This chain joins TRBV7-9 and TRBJ1-1; TRBD1 matches at 7 bases. Per the germline V gene, CDR1 is SEHNR and CDR2 is FQNEAQ (reference sequence). Unmatched junction bases numbered 8, after V lost 6 bases and J lost 4 bases. This CDR3 spans 14 amino acids. The CDR3 sequence is CASSSIQGVTEAFF. The CDR3 nucleotides read TGTGCCAGCAGTTCAATTCAGGGGGTCACTGAAGCTTTCTTT.

The genes are TRBV23-1 and TRBJ2-5, with 12 bases matching TRBD2. TRBV23-1 is an open reading frame whose function is uncertain. This CDR3 comprises 16 residues. Trimming cost V 6 bases and J 5 bases; bases outside gene matches: 10. The CDR3 loop reads CASSASGGAFGETQYF. CDR3 DNA sequence: TGCGCCAGCAGCGCTAGCGGGGGGGCCTTCGGGGAGACCCAGTACTTC.

The gene calls are TRBV5-1 and TRBJ2-5, with 12 nucleotides matching TRBD2. This CDR3 has 17 amino acids. Germline trimming cut 4 bases from V and 2 bases from J; bases unmatched to any gene: 9. Germline CDR1 SGHRS, CDR2 YFSETQ. CDR3: CASSQWTGTSGQETQYF. In DNA, the CDR3 is TGCGCCAGCAGCCAATGGACCGGGACTAGCGGGCAAGAGACCCAGTACTTC.

This clone was seen only a few times. The genes are TRBV11-3 and TRBJ2-7, with D possibly matching TRBD1 (6 bases). Per germline, CDR1 SGHNT and CDR2 YENEEA. The CDR3 is 15 residues long. The V end was cut by 5 bases, the J end by 0 bases, with 14 bases between. This CDR3 is CASSAGQSSSYEQYF. DNA for the CDR3: TGTGCCAGCAGCGCTGGACAGTCTAGCTCCTACGAGCAGTACTTC.

The chain uses TRBV5-1 and TRBJ2-1; D is uncertain. Between the trimmed V and J ends, which lost 0 bases and 9 bases, there was a span of 16 bases. Germline loops: CDR1 SGHRS, CDR2 YFSETQ. This CDR3 contains 15 residues. CDR3 sequence reads: CASSLGPSRGVEQFF. CDR3 bases: TGCGCCAGCAGCTTGGGACCCAGCCGAGGTGTTGAGCAGTTCTTC.

The chain is built from TRBV29-1 and TRBJ2-3; 9 bases match TRBD2. With 6 bases clipped from V and 4 bases from J, the junction kept 5 bases outside the gene matches. Germline lookup yields CDR1 SQVTM and CDR2 ANQGSEA. This CDR3 has 13 residues. The CDR3 DNA sequence: TGCAGCGTACAAGCGGGGGGAGCAGATACGCAGTATTTT. This gives the protein CSVQAGGADTQYF.

The V call is TRBV29-1, the J call TRBJ1-4, with 10 bases identical to TRBD1. Germline V CDR1 and CDR2: SQVTM, ANQGSEA. This CDR3 spans 14 amino acids. V trimming: 4 bases; J trimming: 6 bases; junction bases outside the gene matches: 5. The DNA for the CDR3 is TGCAGCGTTGTAGGACAGGGGGGGTATGAAAAACTGTTTTTT. Amino acids: CSVVGQGGYEKLFF. The full variable domain, its missing parts supplied by reference TRBV29-1 and TRBJ1-4, is SAVISQKPSRDICQRGTSLTIQCQVDSQVTMMFWYRQQPGQSLTLIATANQGSEATYESGFVIDKFPISRPNLTFSTLTVSNMSPEDSSIYLCSVVGQGGYEKLFFGSGTQLSVL.

The genes are TRBV2 and TRBJ1-1, with unresolved D. The germline V gene has CDR1 SNHLY and CDR2 FYNNEI. The CDR3 length is 15 residues. V was trimmed by 6 bases and J by 0 bases, leaving 14 bases between them. CDR3 sequence (DNA): TGTGCCAGCAGCTTAGGTAACAGCATGAACACTGAAGCTTTCTTT. It yields the protein CASSLGNSMNTEAFF.

The V call is TRBV9, the J call TRBJ1-5; D gene unclear. The V end was cut by 0 bases, the J end by 4 bases, with 11 bases between. The CDR3 is 15 amino acids. The germline gives CDR1 SGDLS, CDR2 YYNGEE. The CDR3 DNA reads as TGTGCCAGCAGCGTAGAGTCTGGCCTTAATCAGCCCCAGCATTTT. Translation gives CASSVESGLNQPQHF.

The genes are TRBV15 and TRBJ1-1; perhaps TRBD1 as D (5 bases). Trimming removed 4 bases at V and 3 bases at J, with 18 bases between. Germline loops: CDR1 LNHNV, CDR2 YYDKDF (reference sequence). The CDR3 runs 16 residues. The CDR3 loop reads CATSTPGGGLDTEAFF. The CDR3 region has the DNA TGTGCCACCAGCACCCCGGGCGGGGGACTGGACACTGAAGCTTTCTTT.

The chain links TRBV2 to TRBJ2-7; no reliable D call. Germline loops: CDR1 SNHLY, CDR2 FYNNEI. This CDR3 has 11 amino acids. The germline V and J ends were trimmed by 2 bases and 3 bases, with 2 bases remaining between them. The CDR3 here is CASSEYYEQYF. In DNA, the CDR3 is TGTGCCAGCAGTGAATACTACGAGCAGTACTTC.

The table lists this clone with a count of one. The CDR3 DNA is TGCGCCAGCAGCCAAGGGACAGACTATGGCTACACCTTC. The encoded protein is CASSQGTDYGYTF. The gene calls are TRBV4-1 and TRBJ1-2, with D perhaps TRBD1 (6 bases). The CDR3 loop spans 13 amino acids. V was clipped by 1 base and J by 3 bases, with 6 bases between them. Germline V gives CDR1 MGHRA, CDR2 YSYEKL.

This chain uses TRBV6-5 with TRBJ2-1; the match to TRBD1 covers 9 bases. With V trimmed by 8 bases and J by 7 bases, 12 bases remained unmatched. Germline V CDR1 and CDR2: MNHEY, SVGAGI. The CDR3 extends over 15 amino acids. DNA for the CDR3: TGTGCCAGCCGGGCCCTCGGGACAGGGCCAAATGAGCAGTTCTTC. Its translation: CASRALGTGPNEQFF.

V gene TRBV27 combines with J gene TRBJ1-2, with 7 bases lining up with TRBD1. The CDR3 length is 15 residues. The germline V gene has CDR1 MNHEY and CDR2 SMNVEV (reference sequence). J gave up 0 bases and V 5 bases, and 6 bases lay outside the gene matches. For the CDR3, the DNA is TGTGCCAGCAGTCGGGGGACAGACTCTAACTATGGCTACACCTTC. Translating gives CASSRGTDSNYGYTF.

The chain couples TRBV5-1 to TRBJ2-7; TRBD1 agrees at 7 bases. Germline V lookup: CDR1 SGHRS, CDR2 YFSETQ. This CDR3 comprises 16 residues. Trimming took 0 bases from V and 3 from J; bases not matched to a gene: 9. The CDR3 here is CASSLGGDRVLYEQYF. DNA of the CDR3: TGCGCCAGCAGCTTGGGAGGTGACAGGGTTCTCTACGAGCAGTACTTC.

The CDR3, as DNA: TGTGCCAGCACCTCGGGCACCGGGATCATAGATACGCAGTATTTT. Its protein is CASTSGTGIIDTQYF. The chain carries TRBV5-4 and TRBJ2-3; a weak D match, TRBD2 (5 bases). From germline, CDR1 is SGHNT and CDR2 YYREEE (reference sequence). The CDR3 loop spans 15 amino acids. V gave up 6 bases and J gave up 5 bases, with 19 bases separating them.

V gene TRBV18 combines with J gene TRBJ1-3; D might be TRBD1 (5 bases). The germline gives CDR1 KGHSH, CDR2 LQKENI. Trimming pared 2 bases from V and 0 bases from J, leaving 8 bases between. The CDR3 sequence is 15 residues long. The CDR3 nucleotides are TGTGCCAGCTCACCAACCAGGGACTCTGGAAACACCATATATTTT. This encodes CASSPTRDSGNTIYF. Looking up the rest from reference TRBV18 and TRBJ1-3 gives the full variable domain: NAGVMQNPRHLVRRRGQEARLRCSPMKGHSHVYWYRQLPEEGLKFMVYLQKENIIDESGMPKERFSAEFPKEGPSILRIQQVVRGDSAAYFCASSPTRDSGNTIYFGEGSWLTVV.